A selection of T cell receptor beta chains follows, all from one sample in a study of control samples from healthy donors and cancer patients. Assay used: immunoSEQ multiplex PCR; TCRdb lists only in-frame clones, some missing. The sample includes around 100,000 clones, about 89% of them seen just once. The sample comprised PBMCs. These receptors came from a man aged 55-75 years with lung cancer. Both conserved end residues are part of each CDR3. A D gene is named only where the DNA matches it firmly. The size field is filled for only some rows; it gives once, few, many or a size class.

j_gene: TRBJ2-7; d_gene: NA; abundance: NA; v_gene: TRBV6-1; CDR3nt: TGTGCCAGCAGTGAAACAGACATTCACGAGCAGTACTTC; CDR3aa: CASSETDIHEQYF
j_gene: TRBJ1-6; d_gene: TRBD1; abundance: NA; v_gene: TRBV23-1; CDR3nt: TGCGCCAGCAGTGACAGGGGAGAGGATTCACCCCTCCACTTT; CDR3aa: CASSDRGEDSPLHF
j_gene: TRBJ2-5; d_gene: TRBD1; abundance: NA; v_gene: TRBV5-1; CDR3nt: TGCGCCAGCAGACCGGGACAGGGGTTTTTCGAGACCCAGTACTTC; CDR3aa: CASRPGQGFFETQYF
j_gene: TRBJ2-3; d_gene: NA; abundance: NA; v_gene: TRBV18; CDR3nt: TGTGCCAGCTCACCAAACAGGCCTAGCACAGATACGCAGTATTTT; CDR3aa: CASSPNRPSTDTQYF
j_gene: TRBJ1-3; d_gene: NA; abundance: NA; v_gene: TRBV27; CDR3nt: TGTGCCAGCAGCCCCTTCTCTGGAAACACCATATATTTT; CDR3aa: CASSPFSGNTIYF
j_gene: TRBJ2-2; d_gene: TRBD2; abundance: once; v_gene: TRBV6-5; CDR3nt: TGTGCCAGCACGGGAGGGAGGGAGCTGTTTTTT; CDR3aa: CASTGGRELFF
j_gene: TRBJ2-2; d_gene: NA; abundance: NA; v_gene: TRBV11-3; CDR3nt: TGTGCCAGCAGCCTGACAACGGACGCCGGGGAGCTGTTTTTT; CDR3aa: CASSLTTDAGELFF
j_gene: TRBJ1-5; d_gene: TRBD1; abundance: NA; v_gene: TRBV6-5; CDR3nt: TGTGCCAGCAGTTTTGGGACAGACGATCAGCCCCAGCATTTT; CDR3aa: CASSFGTDDQPQHF
j_gene: TRBJ2-7; d_gene: NA; abundance: NA; v_gene: TRBV3-1/TRBV3-2; CDR3nt: TGTGCCAGCAGCCAGTCAGGGGGGGGGCGGTCCTACGAGCAGTACTTC; CDR3aa: CASSQSGGGRSYEQYF
j_gene: TRBJ1-1; d_gene: NA; abundance: once; v_gene: TRBV6-5; CDR3nt: TGTGCCAGCGGAGGGGTGGGGGCTGAAGCTTTCTTT; CDR3aa: CASGGVGAEAFF
j_gene: TRBJ2-4; d_gene: NA; abundance: NA; v_gene: TRBV11-1; CDR3nt: TGTGCCAGCAGCTTATGGGAGAACATTCAGTACTTC; CDR3aa: CASSLWENIQYF
j_gene: TRBJ2-2; d_gene: NA; abundance: NA; v_gene: TRBV5-1; CDR3nt: TGCGCCAGCAGCGATGACAGCGAGGAGCTGTTTTTT; CDR3aa: CASSDDSEELFF
j_gene: TRBJ1-2; d_gene: NA; abundance: NA; v_gene: TRBV12-3/TRBV12-4; CDR3nt: TGTGCCAGCAGCCTCCCCACTCCAGGAGGCTACACCTTC; CDR3aa: CASSLPTPGGYTF
j_gene: TRBJ2-2; d_gene: NA; abundance: NA; v_gene: TRBV10-1; CDR3nt: TGCGCCAGCAGTGAGTCGAATAGGGAGCTGTTTTTT; CDR3aa: CASSESNRELFF
j_gene: TRBJ1-2; d_gene: NA; abundance: NA; v_gene: TRBV6-5; CDR3nt: TGTGCCAGCAGAAGACAGGAGGGCTATGGCTACACCTTC; CDR3aa: CASRRQEGYGYTF
j_gene: TRBJ1-5; d_gene: NA; abundance: NA; v_gene: TRBV12-3/TRBV12-4; CDR3nt: TGTGCCACCCGTCCGAGGGATCAGCCCCAGCATTTT; CDR3aa: CATRPRDQPQHF
j_gene: TRBJ2-3; d_gene: NA; abundance: NA; v_gene: TRBV24-1; CDR3nt: TGTGCCACCAGTGATGGGTCACGGTCGACGCAGTATTTT; CDR3aa: CATSDGSRSTQYF
j_gene: TRBJ2-2; d_gene: TRBD1; abundance: NA; v_gene: TRBV19; CDR3nt: TGTGCCAGTACGACAGGGGGGGAGCTGTTTTTT; CDR3aa: CASTTGGELFF
j_gene: TRBJ1-3; d_gene: TRBD1; abundance: NA; v_gene: TRBV18; CDR3nt: TGTGCCAGCTCACCACGACAGGGGGCCTCTGGAAACACCATATATTTT; CDR3aa: CASSPRQGASGNTIYF
j_gene: TRBJ2-6; d_gene: NA; abundance: NA; v_gene: TRBV5-1; CDR3nt: TGCGCCAGCAGCCGGGACGCCCCGGTTGGGGCCAACGTCCTGACTTTC; CDR3aa: CASSRDAPVGANVLTF
j_gene: TRBJ1-3; d_gene: NA; abundance: NA; v_gene: TRBV9; CDR3nt: TGTGCCAGCACCTCGGGCCACGGCAGTCTTGGAAACACCATATATTTT; CDR3aa: CASTSGHGSLGNTIYF
j_gene: TRBJ2-2; d_gene: NA; abundance: NA; v_gene: TRBV25-1; CDR3nt: TGTGCCAGCAGTGATCACAGAGACGGGGAGCTGTTTTTT; CDR3aa: CASSDHRDGELFF
j_gene: TRBJ2-2; d_gene: NA; abundance: NA; v_gene: TRBV6-4; CDR3nt: TGTGCCAGCAGTGACTCGGAGGCCGGGGAGCTGTTTTTT; CDR3aa: CASSDSEAGELFF
j_gene: TRBJ2-3; d_gene: NA; abundance: NA; v_gene: TRBV9; CDR3nt: TGTGCCAGCAGCCCGAGGTCGGGCCCAATATTCACAGATACGCAGTATTTT; CDR3aa: CASSPRSGPIFTDTQYF
j_gene: TRBJ1-6; d_gene: NA; abundance: NA; v_gene: TRBV5-8; CDR3nt: TGTGCCAGCAGCTCCCCGGGCAGGTTGGATTCACCCCTCCACTTT; CDR3aa: CASSSPGRLDSPLHF
j_gene: TRBJ2-1; d_gene: NA; abundance: NA; v_gene: TRBV10-1; CDR3nt: TGCGCCAGCAGTGAGGGGGGTGCCTACAATGAGCAGTTCTTC; CDR3aa: CASSEGGAYNEQFF
j_gene: TRBJ2-2; d_gene: NA; abundance: NA; v_gene: TRBV5-1; CDR3nt: TGCGCCAGCAGCTTGCAGCGTCTGGACACCGGGGAGCTGTTTTTT; CDR3aa: CASSLQRLDTGELFF
j_gene: TRBJ1-3; d_gene: NA; abundance: NA; v_gene: TRBV9; CDR3nt: TGTGCCAGCAGCGTAGCCCCCATGACGGGTTACACCATATATTTT; CDR3aa: CASSVAPMTGYTIYF
j_gene: TRBJ2-3; d_gene: TRBD2; abundance: NA; v_gene: TRBV3-1/TRBV3-2; CDR3nt: TGTGCCAGCAGCCAAGATTCCAGACTAGCGGGTATCACAGATACGCAGTATTTT; CDR3aa: CASSQDSRLAGITDTQYF
j_gene: TRBJ1-6; d_gene: NA; abundance: NA; v_gene: TRBV18; CDR3nt: TGTGCCAGCTCACCGACATCTTCTGGGGATTCACCCCTCCACTTT; CDR3aa: CASSPTSSGDSPLHF
j_gene: TRBJ2-5; d_gene: NA; abundance: NA; v_gene: TRBV7-9; CDR3nt: TGTGCCAGCAGCTTCCGGGATCCAAAAGAGACCCAGTACTTC; CDR3aa: CASSFRDPKETQYF
j_gene: TRBJ1-4; d_gene: TRBD1; abundance: NA; v_gene: TRBV5-1; CDR3nt: TGCGCCAGCAGCGCGGGGACAGGGGGTCAACGAGATGAAAAACTGTTTTTT; CDR3aa: CASSAGTGGQRDEKLFF
j_gene: TRBJ2-3; d_gene: NA; abundance: NA; v_gene: TRBV3-1/TRBV3-2; CDR3nt: TGTGCCAGCAGCCAAGCCACAGATACGCAGTATTTT; CDR3aa: CASSQATDTQYF
j_gene: TRBJ1-2; d_gene: NA; abundance: NA; v_gene: TRBV4-1; CDR3nt: TGCGCCAGCAGCCAAGATTCGAGCTCTCCAGGGGAGGTGGGCTACACCTTC; CDR3aa: CASSQDSSSPGEVGYTF
j_gene: TRBJ2-1; d_gene: TRBD2; abundance: NA; v_gene: TRBV3-1/TRBV3-2; CDR3nt: TGTGCCAGCAGCCTACTTGGACTAGCGGGCGACAATGAGCAGTTCTTC; CDR3aa: CASSLLGLAGDNEQFF
j_gene: TRBJ1-2; d_gene: NA; abundance: NA; v_gene: TRBV6-5; CDR3nt: TGTGCCAGCAGTAGACAGATGGAGGACTATGGCTACACCTTC; CDR3aa: CASSRQMEDYGYTF
j_gene: TRBJ1-6; d_gene: TRBD1; abundance: NA; v_gene: TRBV18; CDR3nt: TGTGCCAGCTCAACTGACAGGGGAAATTCACCCCTCCACTTT; CDR3aa: CASSTDRGNSPLHF
j_gene: TRBJ2-5; d_gene: NA; abundance: NA; v_gene: TRBV11-2; CDR3nt: TGTGCCAGCAGCCGGGGCAGGGAAGAGACCCAGTACTTC; CDR3aa: CASSRGREETQYF
j_gene: TRBJ1-2; d_gene: NA; abundance: NA; v_gene: TRBV5-1; CDR3nt: TGCGCCAGCAGCTTAACACAGAACGAGGGCTACACCTTC; CDR3aa: CASSLTQNEGYTF
j_gene: TRBJ1-3; d_gene: NA; abundance: once; v_gene: TRBV9; CDR3nt: TGTGCCAGCAGCGTATCTCTCCACTCTGGAAACACCATATATTTT; CDR3aa: CASSVSLHSGNTIYF
j_gene: TRBJ1-4; d_gene: NA; abundance: NA; v_gene: TRBV6-1; CDR3nt: TGTGCCAGCAGTGGCAGCGCTGACAGCCCTAATGAAAAACTGTTTTTT; CDR3aa: CASSGSADSPNEKLFF
j_gene: TRBJ2-2; d_gene: NA; abundance: NA; v_gene: TRBV27; CDR3nt: TGTGCCAGCAGTTTTTCTCGACAGGCCGGGGAGCTGTTTTTT; CDR3aa: CASSFSRQAGELFF
j_gene: TRBJ1-1; d_gene: NA; abundance: NA; v_gene: TRBV4-1; CDR3nt: TGCGCCAGCAGCCAATCCCTGAACACTGAAGCTTTCTTT; CDR3aa: CASSQSLNTEAFF
j_gene: TRBJ2-7; d_gene: NA; abundance: NA; v_gene: TRBV5-1; CDR3nt: TGCGCCAGCAGCTTGGGAGGAGACAGGTCCTACGAGCAGTACTTC; CDR3aa: CASSLGGDRSYEQYF
j_gene: TRBJ1-4; d_gene: TRBD1; abundance: NA; v_gene: TRBV29-1; CDR3nt: TGCAGCGTCGGCCATATCAGAGTCGGGGACGGGACAGGGGTGGAAAAACTGTTTTTT; CDR3aa: CSVGHIRVGDGTGVEKLFF
j_gene: TRBJ2-2; d_gene: NA; abundance: NA; v_gene: TRBV3-1/TRBV3-2; CDR3nt: TGTGCCAGCAGCCAAGAGAGGTTCAAATCGAACACCGGGGAGCTGTTTTTT; CDR3aa: CASSQERFKSNTGELFF
j_gene: TRBJ1-6; d_gene: NA; abundance: NA; v_gene: TRBV6-2/TRBV6-3; CDR3nt: TGTGCCAGCAGCCCCTTAACCTCACCCCTCCACTTT; CDR3aa: CASSPLTSPLHF
j_gene: TRBJ2-2; d_gene: NA; abundance: NA; v_gene: TRBV7-2; CDR3nt: TGTGCCATCCGAACCCTTGGCGGGGAGCTGTTTTTT; CDR3aa: CAIRTLGGELFF
j_gene: TRBJ1-2; d_gene: NA; abundance: NA; v_gene: TRBV10-1; CDR3nt: TGCGCCAGCAGTGAAAACCTCCGTGGCTACACCTTC; CDR3aa: CASSENLRGYTF
j_gene: TRBJ1-5; d_gene: TRBD1; abundance: NA; v_gene: TRBV5-1; CDR3nt: TGCGCCAGCAGCTGGGCAGGGGGGACAGATCAGCCCCAGCATTTT; CDR3aa: CASSWAGGTDQPQHF
j_gene: TRBJ2-5; d_gene: NA; abundance: NA; v_gene: TRBV7-9; CDR3nt: TGTGCCAGCAGCTTAGCCCCCGTGGCACAAGAGACCCAGTACTTC; CDR3aa: CASSLAPVAQETQYF
j_gene: TRBJ2-1; d_gene: NA; abundance: NA; v_gene: TRBV19; CDR3nt: TGTGCCAGTAGTATTCGTGTGGACTCCTACAATGAGCAGTTCTTC; CDR3aa: CASSIRVDSYNEQFF
j_gene: TRBJ1-2; d_gene: NA; abundance: NA; v_gene: TRBV7-8; CDR3nt: TGTGCCAGCAGCTTAGATGGGGGCACTAACTATGGCTACACCTTC; CDR3aa: CASSLDGGTNYGYTF
j_gene: TRBJ2-7; d_gene: NA; abundance: NA; v_gene: TRBV5-5; CDR3nt: TGTGCCAGCAGCTTGGGGGGATCCCTACTCTACGAGCAGTACTTC; CDR3aa: CASSLGGSLLYEQYF
j_gene: TRBJ1-3; d_gene: NA; abundance: NA; v_gene: TRBV19; CDR3nt: TGTGCCAGTAGTATTGTCAGCTACTCTGGAAACACCATATATTTT; CDR3aa: CASSIVSYSGNTIYF
j_gene: TRBJ2-7; d_gene: TRBD2; abundance: NA; v_gene: TRBV5-6; CDR3nt: TGTGCCAGCACCCTCGGGACTAGCTTCGACGAGCAGTACTTC; CDR3aa: CASTLGTSFDEQYF
j_gene: TRBJ1-1; d_gene: NA; abundance: NA; v_gene: TRBV7-6; CDR3nt: TGTGCCAGCAGCTTTGGCCCGAACACTGAAGCTTTCTTT; CDR3aa: CASSFGPNTEAFF